Listed below are T cell receptor beta chains from one sample, sequenced in a study of regulatory T cells in long-lasting Graves disease. From the multiplex PCR reads, TCRdb called clonotypes with MiXCR, one entry per CDR3 protein. The sample holds about 430,000 distinct CDR3 sequences, 15% seen once. The same sample was also studied in work on T cells in Graves' hyperthyroidism and ophthalmopathy.

The sample here was peripheral blood mononuclear cells (PBMCs), taken at new diagnosis, from a patient treated with antithyroid drugs. The source of these receptors is a woman aged 40 to 49 with Graves disease. The CDR3 runs from the conserved cysteine through the conserved F or W. Clone size is stated in some rows and not others, as once, few, many or a class when expanded.

v_gene,abundance,CDR3aa
TRBV30,NA,CAWSHRDTSTDTQYF
TRBV12-3/TRBV12-4,few,CASSRLWSTGELFF
TRBV19,many,CASSPRGGRAYNEQFF
TRBV28,few,CARKLAGGQKKKETQYF
TRBV19,NA,CASSIWTGDYGYTF
TRBV10-3,many,CAIRDSSGTYEQYF
TRBV6-1,many,CASSAPGTPQETQYF
TRBV5-6,NA,CASSGTTRYEQYF
TRBV9,few,CASSVIGGSSTDTQYF
TRBV7-2,NA,CASRPRQDWPYGYTF
TRBV7-9,many,CASSLQGLGNEQFF
TRBV28,NA,CASRRGDFSQEKLFF
TRBV20-1,NA,CSARATVQSIMNTEAFF
TRBV12-3/TRBV12-4,NA,CASNPFGRGEQFF
TRBV10-1,few,CASSEMASFNEQFF
TRBV2,once,CASSTGTSGGKASTDTQYF